The T cell receptor beta chain under discussion was sequenced for a study of shared clonotypes between healthy human individuals. Broader study findings: The study sampled only blood, and tissue repertoires likely differ.

This clone was counted a single time. Its specificity is not known. Deep-level assay runs were performed. The method was immunoSEQ multiplex PCR; TCRdb's version includes in-frame clones alone and lacks a portion of them. The data show around 550,000 clones, with around 95% seen just once and around 0.12% held by the top ten. Between the trimmed V and J ends, which lost 2 bases and 2 bases, there was a span of 15 bases. Germline CDR1 reads MNHNS; CDR2 reads SASEGT. CDR3 size: 16 residues. As defined, naive CD8 cells were CD45RO-negative and positively selected for CCR7, with terminally differentiated effector memory CD45RA+ cells excluded.

The chain recombines TRBV6-1 with TRBJ2-5, with D perhaps TRBD1 or TRBD2 (5 bases each). Sequencing was done on a sample of naive CD8+ T cells sorted from blood. The sequence was collected from a woman aged 30 to 39 in good health. The CDR3 spells CASSEWGSEGQETQYF. The CDR3 DNA reads as TGTGCCAGCAGTGAATGGGGTAGCGAGGGGCAAGAGACCCAGTACTTC.